This record covers a single T cell receptor beta chain. Its target is unknown. This entry comes from a study of Graves' ophthalmopathy and Graves' hyperthyroidism. Study-wide results and caveats: Blood also held most thyroid clonotypes expanded above 0.001 frequency. The model predicted progression of ophthalmopathy with a sensitivity of roughly 69%, and its specificity was 72.22%.

Hyperthyroidism was new, under 2 months, in patients aged 18 to 65. Amplification targeted the TCR beta CDR3 regions, with RNA transcripts as the source material. HTBI primers were used in a first-round RT-PCR, which preceded a second-round multiplex PCR. Each CDR3 protein is one row after TCRdb ran MiXCR on the multiplex PCR reads. The data show 580,000 or so distinct CDR3 sequences, about 40% seen once. The receptor comes from an adult man with Graves' hyperthyroidism. The sequenced material came from peripheral blood or thyroid tissue (not recorded which).

The DNA for the CDR3 is TGTGCCAGCAGAGTGGACAGGTGGAACACTGAAGCTTTCTTT. Protein: CASRVDRWNTEAFF. The rearrangement links TRBV2 to TRBJ1-1, with TRBD1 identical over 7 bases. The CDR3 consists of 14 residues. J was trimmed by 1 base and V by 6 bases; bases with no gene match: 5. Per the germline V gene, CDR1 is SNHLY and CDR2 is FYNNEI. The full variable domain, completed using reference TRBV2 and TRBJ1-1, is EPEVTQTPSHQVTQMGQEVILRCVPISNHLYFYWYRQILGQKVEFLVSFYNNEISEKSEIFDDQFSVERPDGSNFTLKIRSTKLEDSAMYFCASRVDRWNTEAFFGQGTRLTVV.